These T cell receptor beta chains were read from a single sample in a study of OX40 agonist ivuxolimab in advanced cancers. TCRdb's copy holds only in-frame clones and misses some; the assay was immunoSEQ multiplex PCR. The table shows about 75,000 clones, with approximately 90% occurring only once. The specimen comprised CD4+ or CD8+ T cells sorted from blood, sampled in a trial of the OX40 agonist ivuxolimab. Receptors originate from an adult with an advanced solid tumor such as melanoma, head and neck, liver or kidney cancer. Both conserved end residues are part of each CDR3. The D gene is left open where the match is weak. Expanded clones are given a class, and other clones once, few, many or no size at all.

d_gene: .; j_gene: TRBJ2-2; abundance: .; v_gene: TRBV5-1; CDR3nt: TGCGCCAGCAGCTTGGTTAAGGGAGGAACCGGGGAGCTGTTTTTT; CDR3aa: CASSLVKGGTGELFF
d_gene: TRBD1; j_gene: TRBJ2-5; abundance: .; v_gene: TRBV11-2; CDR3nt: TGTGCCAGCAGCTTAGAACCGGACAGGCGACAAGAGACCCAGTACTTC; CDR3aa: CASSLEPDRRQETQYF
d_gene: .; j_gene: TRBJ1-3; abundance: .; v_gene: TRBV5-4; CDR3nt: TGTGCCAGCAGCCCCGGCGACTTCTCTGGAAACACCATATATTTT; CDR3aa: CASSPGDFSGNTIYF
d_gene: .; j_gene: TRBJ2-7; abundance: few; v_gene: TRBV4-1; CDR3nt: TGCGCCAGCAGCCCTCCGGCCTTGGGAGGCCACGAGCAGTACTTC; CDR3aa: CASSPPALGGHEQYF
d_gene: TRBD1; j_gene: TRBJ1-2; abundance: .; v_gene: TRBV6-1; CDR3nt: TGTGCCAGCGAACAGGGGGCGAACGTTGGCTACACCTTC; CDR3aa: CASEQGANVGYTF
d_gene: TRBD1; j_gene: TRBJ1-1; abundance: few; v_gene: TRBV5-1; CDR3nt: TGCGCCACCCAGAGACAGGGGGGCACTGAAGCTTTCTTT; CDR3aa: CATQRQGGTEAFF
d_gene: .; j_gene: TRBJ2-3; abundance: .; v_gene: TRBV5-1; CDR3nt: TGCGCCAGCAGCTTGTTGTCACAGGGAAGAGCAGATACGCAGTATTTT; CDR3aa: CASSLLSQGRADTQYF
d_gene: .; j_gene: TRBJ1-2; abundance: .; v_gene: TRBV6-6; CDR3nt: TGTGCCAGCAGTTACTCGACTATCGAGGGCTACACCTTC; CDR3aa: CASSYSTIEGYTF
d_gene: .; j_gene: TRBJ2-7; abundance: .; v_gene: TRBV14; CDR3nt: TGTGCCAGCAGCCAAGTCACAGCCTACGAGCAGTACTTC; CDR3aa: CASSQVTAYEQYF
d_gene: .; j_gene: TRBJ1-5; abundance: .; v_gene: TRBV7-2; CDR3nt: TGTGCCAGCAGCTTAGGTACCGAGAGAAGTCAGCCCCAGCATTTT; CDR3aa: CASSLGTERSQPQHF
d_gene: .; j_gene: TRBJ2-1; abundance: once; v_gene: TRBV29-1; CDR3nt: TGCAGCGTATGGGGAGGGGGCGGACGTTTTGGGTCCTACAATGAGCAGTTCTTC; CDR3aa: CSVWGGGGRFGSYNEQFF
d_gene: .; j_gene: TRBJ2-2; abundance: .; v_gene: TRBV11-3; CDR3nt: TGTGCCAGCAGCTTATTCAGGACCGGGGAGCTGTTTTTT; CDR3aa: CASSLFRTGELFF
d_gene: TRBD1; j_gene: TRBJ1-5; abundance: .; v_gene: TRBV19; CDR3nt: TGTGCCAGTAGTACCCGGACAGGGGTGTTCTATCAGCCCCAGCATTTT; CDR3aa: CASSTRTGVFYQPQHF
d_gene: TRBD2; j_gene: TRBJ2-7; abundance: .; v_gene: TRBV18; CDR3nt: TGTGCCAGCTCACCACGGGGGACTAGCGGCTACGAGCAGTACTTC; CDR3aa: CASSPRGTSGYEQYF
d_gene: .; j_gene: TRBJ2-1; abundance: few; v_gene: TRBV4-2; CDR3nt: TGTGCCAGCAGCCAAGAATGGTTGAGAGAGAATGAGCAGTTCTTC; CDR3aa: CASSQEWLRENEQFF
d_gene: .; j_gene: TRBJ1-1; abundance: .; v_gene: TRBV6-1; CDR3nt: TGTGCAAGTAGCGAGGGGTACACTGAAGCTTTCTTT; CDR3aa: CASSEGYTEAFF
d_gene: .; j_gene: TRBJ2-6; abundance: .; v_gene: TRBV28; CDR3nt: TGTGCCAGCAGTCGCGGGGGCGAAGGGGCCAACGTCCTGACTTTC; CDR3aa: CASSRGGEGANVLTF
d_gene: .; j_gene: TRBJ1-5; abundance: .; v_gene: TRBV11-2; CDR3nt: TGTGCCAGCTCCCAAGGGGGAGCGCAGCCCCAGCATTTT; CDR3aa: CASSQGGAQPQHF
d_gene: .; j_gene: TRBJ2-7; abundance: .; v_gene: TRBV7-8; CDR3nt: TGTGCCAGCAGCTTATTACACGAGCAGTACTTC; CDR3aa: CASSLLHEQYF
d_gene: .; j_gene: TRBJ1-1; abundance: once; v_gene: TRBV10-3; CDR3nt: TGTGCCACAAAGGGCCTGATGAACACTGAAGCTTTCTTT; CDR3aa: CATKGLMNTEAFF
d_gene: TRBD1; j_gene: TRBJ2-6; abundance: once; v_gene: TRBV5-4; CDR3nt: TGTGCCAGCAGCTCGGACAGGGCTCTCTCTGGGGCCAACGTCCTGACTTTC; CDR3aa: CASSSDRALSGANVLTF
d_gene: .; j_gene: TRBJ1-4; abundance: .; v_gene: TRBV10-3; CDR3nt: TGTGCCATCAGTGTAGGCCGTACAGGCGTCCGAAGAGAACTGTTTTTT; CDR3aa: CAISVGRTGVRRELFF
d_gene: .; j_gene: TRBJ2-4; abundance: few; v_gene: TRBV6-5; CDR3nt: TGTGCCAGCAGTTACTCGAGAAGTTTTGGAAACATTCAGTACTTC; CDR3aa: CASSYSRSFGNIQYF
d_gene: TRBD2; j_gene: TRBJ2-4; abundance: .; v_gene: TRBV5-4; CDR3nt: TGTGCCAGCAGTCCCTCCGGACTAGCGGGAGTCAAAAACATTCAGTACTTC; CDR3aa: CASSPSGLAGVKNIQYF
d_gene: .; j_gene: TRBJ2-7; abundance: .; v_gene: TRBV6-4; CDR3nt: TGTGCCAGCAGTGAGGAGCCTAGCGACTCCTACGAGCAGTACTTC; CDR3aa: CASSEEPSDSYEQYF
d_gene: TRBD1; j_gene: TRBJ2-6; abundance: .; v_gene: TRBV9; CDR3nt: TGTGCCAGCTCGACAGGGCCCTCTGGGGCCAACGTCCTGACTTTC; CDR3aa: CASSTGPSGANVLTF
d_gene: .; j_gene: TRBJ1-2; abundance: .; v_gene: TRBV19; CDR3nt: TGTGCCAGTAGTATAGCCCTACCGTATGGCTACACCTTC; CDR3aa: CASSIALPYGYTF
d_gene: .; j_gene: TRBJ2-5; abundance: .; v_gene: TRBV7-2; CDR3nt: TGTGCCAGCAGCTTAGGCGCTCTCCAAGAGACCCAGTACTTC; CDR3aa: CASSLGALQETQYF
d_gene: .; j_gene: TRBJ2-6; abundance: .; v_gene: TRBV30; CDR3nt: TGTGCCTGGAGTGTATGGGGAGGTGTCTCTGGGGCCAACGTCCTGACTTTC; CDR3aa: CAWSVWGGVSGANVLTF
d_gene: TRBD1; j_gene: TRBJ2-1; abundance: .; v_gene: TRBV19; CDR3nt: TGTGCCAGTAGTATAGATACGGGACAGGGCCACTCCTACAATGAGCAGTTCTTC; CDR3aa: CASSIDTGQGHSYNEQFF
d_gene: .; j_gene: TRBJ1-6; abundance: once; v_gene: TRBV6-4; CDR3nt: TGTGCCAGCAGTGTGGACATCAATAATTCACCCCTCCACTTT; CDR3aa: CASSVDINNSPLHF
d_gene: .; j_gene: TRBJ2-7; abundance: .; v_gene: TRBV29-1; CDR3nt: TGCAGCGCCTCCAGCCCCGGACAGACCTCCTACGAGCAGTACTTC; CDR3aa: CSASSPGQTSYEQYF
d_gene: TRBD1; j_gene: TRBJ2-1; abundance: few; v_gene: TRBV7-9; CDR3nt: TGTGCCAGCAGCAAAACCGGGACAGGGTCCAATGAGCAGTTCTTC; CDR3aa: CASSKTGTGSNEQFF
d_gene: .; j_gene: TRBJ2-1; abundance: .; v_gene: TRBV11-2; CDR3nt: TGTGCCAGCAGCTTGGTAGCGGTCAATAATGAGCAGTTCTTC; CDR3aa: CASSLVAVNNEQFF
d_gene: .; j_gene: TRBJ1-1; abundance: .; v_gene: TRBV18; CDR3nt: TGTGCCAGCTCACCGGTCGCAGGGCTGAACACTGAAGCTTTCTTT; CDR3aa: CASSPVAGLNTEAFF
d_gene: .; j_gene: TRBJ2-3; abundance: .; v_gene: TRBV6-5; CDR3nt: TGTGCCAGCAGTATCTCCGGGTTGACAGATACGCAGTATTTT; CDR3aa: CASSISGLTDTQYF
d_gene: .; j_gene: TRBJ2-2; abundance: once; v_gene: TRBV6-5; CDR3nt: TGTGCCAGCACCCCGGGATGGGGGCGCATCGGGGAGCTGTTTTTT; CDR3aa: CASTPGWGRIGELFF
d_gene: .; j_gene: TRBJ1-5; abundance: few; v_gene: TRBV2; CDR3nt: TGTGCCAGCAATGGGGAGAGCAATCAGCCCCAGCATTTT; CDR3aa: CASNGESNQPQHF
d_gene: .; j_gene: TRBJ1-5; abundance: .; v_gene: TRBV18; CDR3nt: TGTGCCAGCTCACCACGCCTAGAGAATCAGCCCCAGCATTTT; CDR3aa: CASSPRLENQPQHF
d_gene: .; j_gene: TRBJ2-1; abundance: .; v_gene: TRBV19; CDR3nt: TGTGCCAGTAGTATAAATTGGGGGACAACTTCCTACAATGAGCAGTTCTTC; CDR3aa: CASSINWGTTSYNEQFF
d_gene: TRBD1; j_gene: TRBJ1-1; abundance: .; v_gene: TRBV5-6; CDR3nt: TGTGCCAGCAGCTTGGTAGGGGGCGGCCTCCAAACTGAAGCTTTCTTT; CDR3aa: CASSLVGGGLQTEAFF
d_gene: .; j_gene: TRBJ1-2; abundance: .; v_gene: TRBV15; CDR3nt: TGTGCCACCAGCACCCGTACCGGGCCTCGCTATGGCTACACCTTC; CDR3aa: CATSTRTGPRYGYTF
d_gene: TRBD1; j_gene: TRBJ1-1; abundance: few; v_gene: TRBV11-2; CDR3nt: TGTGCCAGCAGCGGTCGACAGGGGGTTTCGTTGAACACTGAAGCTTTCTTT; CDR3aa: CASSGRQGVSLNTEAFF
d_gene: .; j_gene: TRBJ1-5; abundance: .; v_gene: TRBV6-1; CDR3nt: TGTGCCATATCCCCAGTGTTGAATCAGCCCCAGCATTTT; CDR3aa: CAISPVLNQPQHF
d_gene: TRBD2; j_gene: TRBJ2-7; abundance: .; v_gene: TRBV11-1; CDR3nt: TGTGCCAGCACCCGCGGACTAGCGACGTATGAGCAGTACTTC; CDR3aa: CASTRGLATYEQYF
d_gene: TRBD1; j_gene: TRBJ2-3; abundance: .; v_gene: TRBV9; CDR3nt: TGTGCCAGCACGACGACAGGGGCGACAGATACGCAGTATTTT; CDR3aa: CASTTTGATDTQYF
d_gene: TRBD1; j_gene: TRBJ1-4; abundance: .; v_gene: TRBV27; CDR3nt: TGTGCTAGCAGTGGGGGAGAGACAGGGGGGTTGGCAACTAATGAAAAACTGTTTTTT; CDR3aa: CASSGGETGGLATNEKLFF
d_gene: .; j_gene: TRBJ2-4; abundance: .; v_gene: TRBV9; CDR3nt: TGTGCCAGCAGCCGGGGCCGTATCGGTAACATTCAGTACTTC; CDR3aa: CASSRGRIGNIQYF
d_gene: TRBD2; j_gene: TRBJ2-5; abundance: .; v_gene: TRBV18; CDR3nt: TGTGCCAGCTCACCCAGGAGCGGGGGAGGTAAAGAGACCCAGTACTTC; CDR3aa: CASSPRSGGGKETQYF
d_gene: TRBD2; j_gene: TRBJ2-7; abundance: .; v_gene: TRBV6-5; CDR3nt: TGTGCCAGCAGTTACGGAGCGGGAGCTGATGTGGGAGAGCAGTACTTC; CDR3aa: CASSYGAGADVGEQYF
d_gene: TRBD1; j_gene: TRBJ1-3; abundance: .; v_gene: TRBV29-1; CDR3nt: TGCAGCGTCCTACAGGGGGGCGCTGGAAACACCATATATTTT; CDR3aa: CSVLQGGAGNTIYF
d_gene: TRBD2; j_gene: TRBJ2-1; abundance: .; v_gene: TRBV10-3; CDR3nt: TGTGCCATCAGTGAGAGACTAGCGGACTACAATGAGCAGTTCTTC; CDR3aa: CAISERLADYNEQFF
d_gene: TRBD2; j_gene: TRBJ2-3; abundance: .; v_gene: TRBV7-8; CDR3nt: TGTGCCAGCAGCCAGTTACTAGCGGTCAGGTATATTGCAGATACGCAGTATTTT; CDR3aa: CASSQLLAVRYIADTQYF
d_gene: TRBD1; j_gene: TRBJ1-1; abundance: .; v_gene: TRBV6-1; CDR3nt: TGTGCCAGCAGTGGGGACAGGGGAGTGAACACTGAAGCTTTCTTT; CDR3aa: CASSGDRGVNTEAFF